The 10 T cell receptor beta chains below come from one sample, sequenced in a study of T cell changes during pregnancy in multiple sclerosis (dated by TCRdb to about 2019). Preparation of the library involved the immunoSEQ multiplex PCR assay. The clones in this table, taken by TCRdb from immuneACCESS, are in-frame only. Not every clone is retained; where verified, under half of the shortfall comes from an unresolved V gene, and the cause of the rest is unknown. Present in this sample are tens of thousands of clones, around nine tenths of which were seen just once. The leading ten clones occupy 5.9% of the sample. Sequenced here: CD8+ T cells from peripheral blood mononuclear cells, sampled after pregnancy. These receptors were collected from a female donor in good health, enrolled as a control in a pregnancy study.

V and J are TRBV5-6 and TRBJ1-4; the D gene is possibly TRBD1 (6 bases). Germline CDR1 is SGHDT and CDR2 is YYEEEE. V was cut by 2 bases and J by 8 bases, with 16 bases left in between. The CDR3 runs 15 residues. As DNA, the CDR3 is TGTGCCAGCAGCTTAGGAACAGGGTGGGGCGAAAAACTGTTTTTT. This gives the protein CASSLGTGWGEKLFF.

This chain links TRBV7-9 with TRBJ2-6; D gene ambiguous. Germline V lookup: CDR1 SEHNR, CDR2 FQNEAQ (reference sequence). Trimming took off 4 bases at V and 10 bases at J, with 8 bases between the two ends. The CDR3 covers 12 residues. This CDR3 reads CASSSSLNVLTF. The CDR3, as DNA: TGTGCCAGCAGCTCGTCCCTAAACGTCCTGACTTTC.

This chain uses TRBV5-4 with TRBJ1-2; 10 nucleotides match TRBD1. Trimming took 4 bases from V and 5 from J; bases not matched to a gene: 2. The CDR3 is made up of 13 amino acids. Per the germline V gene, CDR1 is SGHNT and CDR2 is YYREEE (reference sequence). The CDR3 loop reads CASSLDRGYGYTF. The DNA for the CDR3 is TGTGCCAGCAGCCTGGACAGGGGGTATGGCTACACCTTC. The full variable domain, in which reference TRBV5-4 and TRBJ1-2 provide the parts outside the CDR3, is ETGVTQSPTHLIKTRGQQVTLRCSSQSGHNTVSWYQQALGQGPQFIFQYYREEENGRGNFPPRFSGLQFPNYSSELNVNALELDDSALYLCASSLDRGYGYTFGSGTRLTVV.

This chain connects TRBV7-6 to TRBJ2-7; D gene unclear. This CDR3 is 15 amino acids long. Germline lookup yields CDR1 SGHVS and CDR2 FNYEAQ. Trimming left V 1 base short and J 4 bases short, with 14 bases between. The CDR3 loop is CASSLVEVPLYEQYF. CDR3 nucleotide sequence: TGTGCCAGCAGCTTAGTAGAGGTTCCGCTGTACGAGCAGTACTTC.

The V and J genes are TRBV6-1 and TRBJ2-7, with 9 bases fitting TRBD1. This CDR3 spans 18 amino acids. Germline CDR1 is MNHNS and CDR2 is SASEGT. V lost 4 bases to trimming and J lost 5 bases; unmatched junction nucleotides: 18. Here the CDR3 reads CASSASNVPRDRVHEQYF. The DNA for the CDR3 is TGTGCCAGCAGTGCATCAAATGTCCCCCGGGACAGGGTCCACGAGCAGTACTTC.

The chain combines TRBV11-2 with TRBJ2-7; weak D call: TRBD2 (5 bases). From germline, CDR1 is SGHAT and CDR2 FQNNGV. The V and J ends lost 5 bases and 3 bases respectively, with 14 bases between them. The CDR3 is 14 amino acids. The CDR3 DNA reads TGTGCCAGCAGCCCTCTTGCAGCGGTCTACGAGCAGTACTTC. It codes for CASSPLAAVYEQYF.

V gene TRBV11-2 combines with J gene TRBJ2-5; 10 bases are shared with TRBD1. The CDR3 is 15 residues long. CDR1 is SGHAT and CDR2 is FQNNGV in the germline V gene. V gave up 4 bases and J gave up 3 bases; unmatched junction bases: 5. The CDR3 protein is CASSSYGTGEETQYF. The CDR3, as DNA: TGTGCCAGCAGCTCTTATGGGACAGGGGAAGAGACCCAGTACTTC.

CDR3 sequence: CASSYSRGYEQYF. The CDR3 bases are TGTGCCAGCAGTTACTCTCGGGGATACGAGCAGTACTTC. The chain carries TRBV6-5 and TRBJ2-7; perhaps TRBD2 as D (5 bases). CDR3 length equals 13 residues. Germline-derived CDR1 and CDR2 are MNHEY and SVGAGI. Trimming removed 0 bases at V and 4 bases at J, with 7 bases between.

This rearrangement joins TRBV4-3 to TRBJ2-3, with D maybe TRBD2 (6 bases). The CDR3 runs to 15 residues. Trimming removed 1 base from V and 2 bases from J, with 10 bases in between. Per germline, CDR1 LGHNA and CDR2 YSLEER. CDR3 residues: CASSQGGGVTDTQYF. In nucleotides, the CDR3 is TGCGCCAGCAGCCAAGGGGGCGGGGTCACAGATACGCAGTATTTT.

This clone was detected only once. This chain connects TRBV7-6 to TRBJ1-1, with 7 bases that match TRBD1. CDR1 is SGHVS, CDR2 FNYEAQ, per germline. The CDR3 consists of 15 residues. V shed 2 bases and J 1 base; nucleotides not matched to a gene: 4. CDR3 DNA sequence: TGTGCCAGCAGCTTAAGGGGGCAGCAGAACACTGAAGCTTTCTTT. Protein sequence: CASSLRGQQNTEAFF.